The 7 T cell receptor beta chains below were found in one sample sequenced in a study of OX40 agonist ivuxolimab in advanced cancers. Clones were sequenced by immunoSEQ multiplex PCR, and TCRdb holds only the in-frame ones, with some missing. This sample yields more than 12,000 clones, of which over 60% are seen a single time; about 30% belongs to the top ten. The sequenced sample was CD4+ or CD8+ T cells sorted from blood, obtained in a trial of the OX40 agonist ivuxolimab. The receptors come from an adult with an advanced solid tumor such as melanoma, head and neck, liver or kidney cancer.

V usage is TRBV28 and J usage is TRBJ2-1; D gene unclear. The length of the CDR3 is 14 residues. V lost 7 bases, J lost 4 bases, and 14 bases lay in between. The germline gives CDR1 MDHEN, CDR2 SYDVKM. CDR3 sequence reads: CASIPLLGYNEQFF. CDR3 bases: TGTGCCAGCATTCCATTATTAGGGTACAATGAGCAGTTCTTC.

By share of the sample, this clone is medium-sized. CDR3 nucleotides: TGTGCCAGCTATCAGACAGGGGGCTCTGGCTACACCTTC. This sequence encodes CASYQTGGSGYTF. The chain is built from TRBV6-5 and TRBJ1-2; the match to TRBD1 covers 10 bases. CDR3 length: 13 residues. Germline V gene data show CDR1 as MNHEY and CDR2 as SVGAGI. The ends lost 8 bases at V and 7 bases at J; junction bases unmatched: 7.

This clone was picked up one time. The chain is built from TRBV7-2 and TRBJ1-1, with D possibly matching TRBD1 (5 bases). Per the germline V gene, CDR1 is SGHTA and CDR2 is FQGNSA. The CDR3 spans 13 residues. V lost 4 bases, J lost 3 bases, and 9 bases lay in between. The CDR3 region is CASSYPGDTEAFF. The CDR3 nucleotides read TGTGCCAGCAGCTATCCGGGGGACACTGAAGCTTTCTTT.

The genes are TRBV5-1 and TRBJ1-1, with D maybe TRBD1 (6 bases). Trimming shortened V by 4 bases and J by 4 bases, and 23 bases separated the two germline ends. CDR1 and CDR2 from the germline V gene are SGHRS and YFSETQ. This CDR3 comprises 17 residues. The CDR3 nucleotides read TGCGCCAGCAGCCCTAGCCAGGGGCTAGTTAGGTTCACTGAAGCTTTCTTT. It codes for CASSPSQGLVRFTEAFF.

The rearrangement joins TRBV4-1 to TRBJ2-2; the match to TRBD2 covers 9 bases. Germline assignment: CDR1 MGHRA and CDR2 YSYEKL. The CDR3 covers 18 residues. V shed 0 bases, J shed 5 bases, and the junction held 10 bases outside the gene matches. The CDR3 region is CASSQDSGSLSSTGELFF. In DNA form, the CDR3 reads TGCGCCAGCAGCCAAGATAGCGGGAGCCTTTCGTCGACCGGGGAGCTGTTTTTT.

This clone appeared a few times. This sequence joins TRBV30 and TRBJ1-1; D remains ambiguous. Germline CDR1 GTSNPN, CDR2 SVGIG (reference sequence). The V end was cut by 5 bases, the J end by 0 bases, with 4 bases between. CDR3 size: 11 residues. CDR3 protein: CAWWVNTEAFF. For the CDR3, the DNA is TGTGCCTGGTGGGTGAACACTGAAGCTTTCTTT. Variable domain in full (rest from reference TRBV30 and TRBJ1-1): SQTIHQWPATLVQPVGSPLSLECTVEGTSNPNLYWYRQAAGRGLQLLFYSVGIGQISSEVPQNLSASRPQDRQFILSSKKLLLSDSGFYLCAWWVNTEAFFGQGTRLTVV.

This clone occurred once. V gene TRBV7-8 combines with J gene TRBJ2-3; a possible D gene is TRBD2 (6 bases). In germline, CDR1 is SGHVS, CDR2 FQNEAQ. V was pared by 3 bases and J by 0 bases, with 10 bases between. CDR3 length: 15 amino acids. This CDR3 reads CASSLTSQSTDTQYF. The CDR3 coding sequence is TGTGCCAGCAGCTTGACTAGTCAGAGCACAGATACGCAGTATTTT.